The clone carrying this TCR beta chain was recorded a few times. The TCR beta profiling, which covered VDJ combination and CDR3 sequence, was carried out using genomic DNA as the template. One entry per CDR3 protein, called by TCRdb with MiXCR from the reads. The sample includes hundreds of thousands of distinct CDR3 sequences, around a third of them seen just once. This sample stems from a study of CD8+CD57+ T cells in acquired aplastic anemia. The ends were cut back, 4 bases at V and 3 bases at J, with 19 bases in the middle. The CDR3 extends over 16 amino acids. Germline V gene data show CDR1 as LNHNV and CDR2 as YYDKDF (reference sequence). All patients picked for sequencing had shown, by flow cytometry, an expansion of CD8+CD57+ cells.

V is TRBV15 and J is TRBJ2-7, with D maybe TRBD1 (6 bases). This TCR came from a human donor with aplastic anemia. Specimen: sorted CD4+, CD8+, or CD8+CD57+ T cells (not recorded which) from PBMCs. DNA of the CDR3: TGTGCCACCAGCACTCGGTCAGTGGTCAGGGGCTACGAGCAGTACTTC. Translation: CATSTRSVVRGYEQYF.